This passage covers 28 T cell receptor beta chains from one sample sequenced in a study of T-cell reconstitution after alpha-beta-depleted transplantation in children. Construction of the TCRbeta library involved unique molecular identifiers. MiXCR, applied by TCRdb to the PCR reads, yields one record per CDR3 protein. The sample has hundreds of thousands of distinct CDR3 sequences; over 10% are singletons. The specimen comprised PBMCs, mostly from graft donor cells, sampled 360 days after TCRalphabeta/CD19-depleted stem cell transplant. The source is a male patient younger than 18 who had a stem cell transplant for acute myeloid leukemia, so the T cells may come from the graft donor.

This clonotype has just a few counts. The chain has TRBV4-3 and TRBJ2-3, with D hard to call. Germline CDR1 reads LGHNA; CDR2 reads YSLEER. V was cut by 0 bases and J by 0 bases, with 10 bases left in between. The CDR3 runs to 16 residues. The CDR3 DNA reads TGCGCCAGCAGCCAAGATCCTCCTCCTAGCACAGATACGCAGTATTTT. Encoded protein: CASSQDPPPSTDTQYF.

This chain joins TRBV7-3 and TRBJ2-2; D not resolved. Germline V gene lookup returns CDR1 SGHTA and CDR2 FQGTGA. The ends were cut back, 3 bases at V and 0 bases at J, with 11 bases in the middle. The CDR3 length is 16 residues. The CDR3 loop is CASSFQFPPNTGELFF. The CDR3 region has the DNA TGTGCCAGCAGCTTCCAGTTCCCCCCGAACACCGGGGAGCTGTTTTTT.

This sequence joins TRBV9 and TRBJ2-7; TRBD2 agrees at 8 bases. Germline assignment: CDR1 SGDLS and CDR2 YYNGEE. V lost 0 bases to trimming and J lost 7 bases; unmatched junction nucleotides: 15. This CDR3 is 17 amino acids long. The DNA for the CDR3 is TGTGCCAGCAGCGTAGCAGTCGCGAGCGGGAGAGATAAGGAGCAGTACTTC. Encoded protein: CASSVAVASGRDKEQYF. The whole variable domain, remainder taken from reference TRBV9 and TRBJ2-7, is DSGVTQTPKHLITATGQRVTLRCSPRSGDLSVYWYQQSLDQGLQFLIQYYNGEERAKGNILERFSAQQFPDLHSELNLSSLELGDSALYFCASSVAVASGRDKEQYFGPGTRLTVT.

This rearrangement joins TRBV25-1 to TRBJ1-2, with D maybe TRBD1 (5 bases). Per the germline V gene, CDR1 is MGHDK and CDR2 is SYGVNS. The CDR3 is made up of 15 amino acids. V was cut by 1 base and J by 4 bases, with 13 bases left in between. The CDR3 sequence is CASSEWIAGPYGYTF. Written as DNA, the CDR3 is TGTGCCAGCAGTGAATGGATTGCAGGGCCCTATGGCTACACCTTC.

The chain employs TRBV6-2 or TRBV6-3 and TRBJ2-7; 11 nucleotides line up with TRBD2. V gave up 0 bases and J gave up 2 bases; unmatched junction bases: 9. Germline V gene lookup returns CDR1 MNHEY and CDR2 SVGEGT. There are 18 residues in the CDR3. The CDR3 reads CASSYSGLAADPTYEQYF. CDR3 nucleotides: TGTGCCAGCAGTTACTCGGGACTAGCGGCCGACCCTACCTACGAGCAGTACTTC.

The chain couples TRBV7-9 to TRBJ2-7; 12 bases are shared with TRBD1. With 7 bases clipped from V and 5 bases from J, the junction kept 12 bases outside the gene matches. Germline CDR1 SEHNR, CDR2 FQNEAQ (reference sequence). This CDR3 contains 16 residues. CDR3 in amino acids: CASIRGGTGGFDEQYF. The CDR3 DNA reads TGTGCCAGCATCAGGGGGGGGACAGGGGGCTTCGACGAGCAGTACTTC.

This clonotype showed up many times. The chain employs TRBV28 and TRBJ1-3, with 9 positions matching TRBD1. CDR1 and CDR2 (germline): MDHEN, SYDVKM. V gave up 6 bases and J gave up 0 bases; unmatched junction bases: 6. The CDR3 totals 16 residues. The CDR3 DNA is TGTGCCAGCAGGCAGGACAGGGGAACCTCTGGAAACACCATATATTTT. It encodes CASRQDRGTSGNTIYF.

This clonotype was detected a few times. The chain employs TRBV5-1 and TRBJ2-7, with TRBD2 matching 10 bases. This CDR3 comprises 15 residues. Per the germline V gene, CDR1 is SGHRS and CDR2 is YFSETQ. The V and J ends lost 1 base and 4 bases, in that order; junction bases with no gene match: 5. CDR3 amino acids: CASSLSGTSAYEQYF. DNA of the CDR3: TGCGCCAGCAGCTTGTCCGGGACTAGCGCTTACGAGCAGTACTTC. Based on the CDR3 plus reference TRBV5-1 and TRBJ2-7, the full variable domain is KAGVTQTPRYLIKTRGQQVTLSCSPISGHRSVSWYQQTPGQGLQFLFEYFSETQRNKGNFPGRFSGRQFSNSRSEMNVSTLELGDSALYLCASSLSGTSAYEQYFGPGTRLTVT.

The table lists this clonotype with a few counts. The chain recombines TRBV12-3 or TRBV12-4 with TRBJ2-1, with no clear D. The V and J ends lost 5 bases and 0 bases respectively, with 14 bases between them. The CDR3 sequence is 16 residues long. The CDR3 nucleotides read TGTGCCAGCAGTCCGTTGGCAGGCCGCTCCTACAATGAGCAGTTCTTC. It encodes CASSPLAGRSYNEQFF.

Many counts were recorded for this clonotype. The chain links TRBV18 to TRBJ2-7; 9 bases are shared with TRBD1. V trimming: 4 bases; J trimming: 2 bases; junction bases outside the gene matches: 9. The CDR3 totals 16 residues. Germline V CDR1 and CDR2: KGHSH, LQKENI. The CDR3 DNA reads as TGTGCCAGCTCACTAGGTGCCGGGACAGGGCCCTACGAGCAGTACTTC. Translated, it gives CASSLGAGTGPYEQYF.

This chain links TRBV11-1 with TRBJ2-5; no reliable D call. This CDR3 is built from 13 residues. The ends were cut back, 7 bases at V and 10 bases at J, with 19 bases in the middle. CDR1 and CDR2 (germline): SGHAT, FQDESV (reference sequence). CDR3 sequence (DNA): TGTGCCAGCATGAACTTCCCTTTTGGGGACCAGTACTTC. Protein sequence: CASMNFPFGDQYF.

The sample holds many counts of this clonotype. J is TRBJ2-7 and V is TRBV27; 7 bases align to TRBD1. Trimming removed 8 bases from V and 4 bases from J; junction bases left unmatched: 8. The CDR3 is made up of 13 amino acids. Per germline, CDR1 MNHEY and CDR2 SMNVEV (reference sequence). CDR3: CASLDRVGYEQYF. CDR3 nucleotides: TGTGCCAGCTTAGACAGGGTGGGGTACGAGCAGTACTTC.

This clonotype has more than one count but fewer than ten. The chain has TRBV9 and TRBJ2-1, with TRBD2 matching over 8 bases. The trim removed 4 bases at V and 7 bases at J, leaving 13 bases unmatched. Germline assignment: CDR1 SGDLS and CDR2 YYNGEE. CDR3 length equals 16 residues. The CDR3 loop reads CASSPRWSGSENEQFF. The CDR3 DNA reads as TGTGCCAGCAGCCCCCGTTGGAGCGGGAGTGAAAATGAGCAGTTCTTC.

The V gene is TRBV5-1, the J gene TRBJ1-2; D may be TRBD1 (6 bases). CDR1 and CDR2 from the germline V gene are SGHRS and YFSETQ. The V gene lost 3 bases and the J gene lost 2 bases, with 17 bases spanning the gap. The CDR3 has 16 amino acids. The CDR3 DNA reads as TGCGCCAGCAGCTCACAGGGTCCGGCGGGGAACTATGGCTACACCTTC. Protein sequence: CASSSQGPAGNYGYTF.

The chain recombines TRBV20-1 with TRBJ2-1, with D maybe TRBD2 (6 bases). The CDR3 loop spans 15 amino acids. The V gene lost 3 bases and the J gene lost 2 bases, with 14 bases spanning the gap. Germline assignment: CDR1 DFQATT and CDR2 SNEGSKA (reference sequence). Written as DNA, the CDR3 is TGCAGTGCTAGGGCTAGCGCGGCTCCCTACAATGAGCAGTTCTTC. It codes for CSARASAAPYNEQFF.

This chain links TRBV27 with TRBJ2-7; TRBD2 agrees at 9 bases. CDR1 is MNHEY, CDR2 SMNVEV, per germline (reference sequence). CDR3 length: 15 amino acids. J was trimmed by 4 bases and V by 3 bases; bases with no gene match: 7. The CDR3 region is CASSFRGRGMYEQYF. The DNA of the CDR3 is TGTGCCAGCAGTTTTCGCGGGAGGGGGATGTACGAGCAGTACTTC.

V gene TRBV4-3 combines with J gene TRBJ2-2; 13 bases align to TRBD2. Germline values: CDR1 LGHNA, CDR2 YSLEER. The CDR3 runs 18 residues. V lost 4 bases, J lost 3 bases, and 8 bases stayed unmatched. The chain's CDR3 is CASSPSGLAGVHTGELFF. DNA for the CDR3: TGCGCCAGCAGCCCCTCCGGACTAGCGGGAGTCCACACCGGGGAGCTGTTTTTT.

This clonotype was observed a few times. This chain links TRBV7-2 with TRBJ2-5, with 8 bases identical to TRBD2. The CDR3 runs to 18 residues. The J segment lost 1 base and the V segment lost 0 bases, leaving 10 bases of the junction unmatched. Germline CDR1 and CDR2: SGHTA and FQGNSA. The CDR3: CASSLARKAGGGQETQYF. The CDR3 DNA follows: TGTGCCAGCAGCTTAGCGCGAAAGGCGGGAGGAGGCCAAGAGACCCAGTACTTC.

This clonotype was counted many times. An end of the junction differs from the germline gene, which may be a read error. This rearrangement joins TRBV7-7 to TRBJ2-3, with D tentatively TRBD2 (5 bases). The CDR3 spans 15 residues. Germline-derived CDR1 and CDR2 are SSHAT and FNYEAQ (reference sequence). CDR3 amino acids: CASSLGGGYTDTQYF. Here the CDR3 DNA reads TGTGCTAGCAGCTTAGGCGGCGGGTACACAGATACGCAGTATTTT.

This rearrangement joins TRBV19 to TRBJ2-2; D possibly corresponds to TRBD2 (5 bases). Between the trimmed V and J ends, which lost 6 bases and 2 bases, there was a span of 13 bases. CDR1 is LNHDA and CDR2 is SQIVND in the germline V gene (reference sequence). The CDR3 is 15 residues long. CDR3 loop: CASRGSRDNTGELFF. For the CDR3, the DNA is TGTGCCAGTAGGGGGAGTAGAGACAACACCGGGGAGCTGTTTTTT.

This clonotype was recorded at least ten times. CDR3 amino acids: CSIGETRADTQYF. Written as DNA, the CDR3 is TGCAGCATCGGGGAGACTAGGGCAGATACGCAGTATTTT. The rearrangement joins TRBV29-1 to TRBJ2-3, with D possibly matching TRBD2 (6 bases). This CDR3 has 13 residues. Trimming cost V 8 bases and J 4 bases, with 16 bases left between them. Germline values: CDR1 SQVTM, CDR2 ANQGSEA.

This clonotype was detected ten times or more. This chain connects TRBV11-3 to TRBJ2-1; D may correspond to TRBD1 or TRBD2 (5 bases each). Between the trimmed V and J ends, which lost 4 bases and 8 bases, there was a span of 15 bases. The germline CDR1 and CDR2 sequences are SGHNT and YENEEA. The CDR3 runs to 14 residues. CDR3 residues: CASSSRWGIDEQFF. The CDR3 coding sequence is TGTGCCAGCAGCTCCCGCTGGGGGATTGATGAGCAGTTCTTC.

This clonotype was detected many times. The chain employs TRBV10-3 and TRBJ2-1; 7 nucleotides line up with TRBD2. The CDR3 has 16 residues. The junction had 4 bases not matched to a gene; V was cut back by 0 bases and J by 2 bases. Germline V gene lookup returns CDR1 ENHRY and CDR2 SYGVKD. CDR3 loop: CAISESAGVTYNEQFF. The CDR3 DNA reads TGTGCCATCAGTGAGTCGGCGGGAGTAACCTACAATGAGCAGTTCTTC.

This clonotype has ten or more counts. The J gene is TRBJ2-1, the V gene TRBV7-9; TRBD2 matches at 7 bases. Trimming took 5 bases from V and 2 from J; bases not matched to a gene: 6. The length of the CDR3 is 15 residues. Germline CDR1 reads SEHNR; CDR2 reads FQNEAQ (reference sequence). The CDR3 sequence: CASSPWGGTYNEQFF. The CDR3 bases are TGTGCCAGCAGCCCGTGGGGGGGAACCTACAATGAGCAGTTCTTC.

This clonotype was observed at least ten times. The CDR3, as DNA: TGTGCCAGCAGCTTTTCCCGGGGGTACAATGAGCAGTTCTTC. Amino acid sequence: CASSFSRGYNEQFF. The chain couples TRBV7-6 to TRBJ2-1; maybe TRBD2 (6 bases). The CDR3 loop spans 14 amino acids. V lost 3 bases and J 4 bases, leaving 10 bases between the germline ends. Per the germline V gene, CDR1 is SGHVS and CDR2 is FNYEAQ. Looking up the rest from reference TRBV7-6 and TRBJ2-1 gives the full variable domain: GAGVSQSPRYKVTKRGQDVALRCDPISGHVSLYWYRQALGQGPEFLTYFNYEAQQDKSGLPNDRFSAERPEGSISTLTIQRTEQRDSAMYRCASSFSRGYNEQFFGPGTRLTVL.

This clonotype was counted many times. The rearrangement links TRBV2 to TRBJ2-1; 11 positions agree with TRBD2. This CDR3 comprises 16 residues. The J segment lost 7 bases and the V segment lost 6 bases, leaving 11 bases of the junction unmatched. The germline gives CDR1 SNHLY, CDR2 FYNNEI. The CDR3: CASRARTSGSQNEQFF. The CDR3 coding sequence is TGTGCCAGCAGGGCTCGAACTAGCGGGAGTCAAAATGAGCAGTTCTTC.

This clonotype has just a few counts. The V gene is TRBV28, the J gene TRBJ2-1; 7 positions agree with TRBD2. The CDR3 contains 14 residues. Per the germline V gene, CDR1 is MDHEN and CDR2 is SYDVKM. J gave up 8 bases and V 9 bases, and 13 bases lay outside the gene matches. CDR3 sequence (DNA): TGTGCCAGTCACGGAGCGGGAAACCCCCATGAGCAGTTCTTC. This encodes CASHGAGNPHEQFF.

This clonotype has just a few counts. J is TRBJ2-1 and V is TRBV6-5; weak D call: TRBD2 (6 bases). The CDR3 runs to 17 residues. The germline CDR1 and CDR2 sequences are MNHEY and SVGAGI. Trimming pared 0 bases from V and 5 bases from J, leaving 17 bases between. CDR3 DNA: TGTGCCAGCAGTTACTCCCCGACTAGGCTGGGGCACAATGAGCAGTTCTTC. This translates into CASSYSPTRLGHNEQFF.